This entry lists 10 T cell receptor beta chains sequenced from one sample in a study of blood T cell repertoires in COVID-19. The table came from immunoSEQ multiplex PCR; TCRdb's copy has only in-frame clones and leaves some out. The table has hundreds of thousands of clones, 85% seen once; the top ten hold 1.9%. The sequencing sample was made of PBMCs or T cells enriched from blood (not recorded which). These receptors were taken from a woman aged 25 to 39 who had been exposed to COVID-19.

The rearrangement uses TRBV3-1 (or the pseudogene TRBV3-2) and TRBJ2-3, with 7 bases identical to TRBD2. The CDR3 covers 14 residues. The germline V gene encodes CDR1 LGHDT and CDR2 YNNKEL (reference sequence). V lost 4 bases and J lost 5; bases outside the gene matches: 6. The CDR3 coding sequence is TGTGCCAGCAGCCGGCGGGAGTCGGGAGATACGCAGTATTTT. Its protein is CASSRRESGDTQYF.

V gene TRBV14 combines with J gene TRBJ2-7; 8 nucleotides align to TRBD1. Trimming cost V 3 bases and J 4 bases; bases outside gene matches: 5. The CDR3 has 14 residues. CDR1 and CDR2 (germline): SGHDN, FVKESK. CDR3 amino acids: CASSHRQGNYEQYF. CDR3 bases: TGTGCCAGCAGCCACCGACAGGGGAATTACGAGCAGTACTTC. Full variable domain (missing parts from reference TRBV14 and TRBJ2-7): EAGVTQFPSHSVIEKGQTVTLRCDPISGHDNLYWYRRVMGKEIKFLLHFVKESKQDESGMPNNRFLAERTGGTYSTLKVQPAELEDSGVYFCASSHRQGNYEQYFGPGTRLTVT.

Here the CDR3 reads CASSLALLETEAFF. The CDR3 DNA follows: TGTGCCAGCAGCTTGGCCCTTTTGGAGACTGAAGCTTTCTTT. This chain joins TRBV5-4 and TRBJ1-1; no reliable D call. The CDR3 is 14 amino acids. Germline CDR1 and CDR2: SGHNT and YYREEE (reference sequence). Trimming shortened V by 0 bases and J by 5 bases, and 11 bases separated the two germline ends. The full variable domain, rest sourced from reference TRBV5-4 and TRBJ1-1, is ETGVTQSPTHLIKTRGQQVTLRCSSQSGHNTVSWYQQALGQGPQFIFQYYREEENGRGNFPPRFSGLQFPNYSSELNVNALELDDSALYLCASSLALLETEAFFGQGTRLTVV.

The V call is TRBV6-5, the J call TRBJ1-1; D not certain. Germline CDR1 MNHEY, CDR2 SVGAGI. Trimming cost V 0 bases and J 0 bases, with 11 bases left between them. The CDR3 consists of 16 residues. CDR3 loop: CASSYSVQIMNTEAFF. The CDR3 region has the DNA TGTGCCAGCAGTTACTCGGTACAGATCATGAACACTGAAGCTTTCTTT.

The V gene is TRBV11-2, the J gene TRBJ1-5; D gene unclear. Germline assignment: CDR1 SGHAT and CDR2 FQNNGV. Trimming removed 1 base at V and 5 bases at J, with 6 bases between. CDR3 length equals 13 residues. The CDR3 loop reads CASSLVSYQPQHF. The CDR3 DNA reads as TGTGCCAGCAGCTTAGTGTCGTATCAGCCCCAGCATTTT. The full variable domain, its missing parts supplied by reference TRBV11-2 and TRBJ1-5, is EAGVAQSPRYKIIEKRQSVAFWCNPISGHATLYWYQQILGQGPKLLIQFQNNGVVDDSQLPKDRFSAERLKGVDSTLKIQPAKLEDSAVYLCASSLVSYQPQHFGDGTRLSIL.

The rearrangement links TRBV11-2 to TRBJ2-3; the D gene is possibly TRBD1 (6 bases). The CDR3 totals 15 residues. Germline V CDR1 and CDR2: SGHAT, FQNNGV. V was cut by 3 bases and J by 4 bases, with 14 bases left in between. The chain's CDR3 is CASSFTRTAPDTQYF. The DNA of the CDR3 is TGTGCCAGCAGCTTTACTAGGACAGCTCCAGATACGCAGTATTTT.

This chain connects TRBV7-3 to TRBJ1-1; D not certain. The CDR3 has 13 amino acids. V was cut by 1 base and J by 6 bases, with 9 bases left in between. Germline V gene data show CDR1 as SGHTA and CDR2 as FQGTGA. CDR3 nucleotides: TGTGCCAGCAGCTTAATTCACGGGGCTGAAGCTTTCTTT. Translated: CASSLIHGAEAFF.

The chain joins TRBV19 to TRBJ1-2; 9 bases line up with TRBD1. CDR3 length: 15 residues. CDR1 LNHDA and CDR2 SQIVND come from the germline V gene (reference sequence). V lost 7 bases, J lost 8 bases, and 14 bases stayed unmatched. CDR3 sequence reads: CASKDLGQGKRGYTF. CDR3 sequence (DNA): TGTGCCAGTAAGGATCTTGGACAGGGGAAGAGGGGCTACACCTTC.

CDR3 protein: CASSFSDNEQFF. In nucleotides, the CDR3 is TGTGCCAGCAGTTTTTCGGACAATGAGCAGTTCTTC. The rearrangement joins TRBV6-2 or TRBV6-3 to TRBJ2-1; D not resolved. There are 12 residues in the CDR3. Germline CDR1 MNHEY, CDR2 SVGEGT. Trimming cost V 4 bases and J 5 bases, with 6 bases left between them.

There are a few counts of this clone. The chain joins TRBV5-4 to TRBJ2-7; possible D gene TRBD2, 5 bases. Trimming removed 1 base from V and 2 bases from J, with 10 bases in between. The CDR3 is 14 amino acids. Germline V gives CDR1 SGHNT, CDR2 YYREEE (reference sequence). CDR3 sequence: CASSLTSAPYEQYF. For the CDR3, the DNA is TGTGCCAGCAGCTTGACTAGTGCTCCCTACGAGCAGTACTTC.